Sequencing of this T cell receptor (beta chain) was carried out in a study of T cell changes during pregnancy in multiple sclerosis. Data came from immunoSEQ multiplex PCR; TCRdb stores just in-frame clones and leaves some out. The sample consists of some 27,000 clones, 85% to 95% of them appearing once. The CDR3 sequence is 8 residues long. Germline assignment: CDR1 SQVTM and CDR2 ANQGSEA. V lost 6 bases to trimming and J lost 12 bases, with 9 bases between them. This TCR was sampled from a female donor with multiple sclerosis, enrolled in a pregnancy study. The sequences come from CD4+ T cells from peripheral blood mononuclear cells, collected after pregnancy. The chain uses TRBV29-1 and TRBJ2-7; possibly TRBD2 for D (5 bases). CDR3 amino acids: CSVAGGYF. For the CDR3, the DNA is TGCAGCGTCGCAGGAGGGTACTTC.